The source of this T cell receptor beta chain is a study of blood T cell repertoires in COVID-19. Study details: PBMCs, B-cell-depleted T cells, or T cells were the source of the cDNA or gDNA that made up the material.

In Seattle, patients joined the study during active infection and were tracked longitudinally. Study processing details: Researchers report that nucleated cell counts were estimated from reference gene primer amplification. Assay used: immunoSEQ multiplex PCR; TCRdb lists only in-frame clones, some missing. That table is the source of V, J and clone size, and D and trimming were worked out from the DNA. The sample contains about 480,000 clones, 75% to 90% of which appear only once. CDR3 length: 15 residues. The V end was cut by 0 bases, the J end by 8 bases, with 16 bases between. CDR1 and CDR2 (germline): SGHRS, YFSETQ.

This TCR came from a young man with COVID-19, enrolled during active disease. V and J are TRBV5-1 and TRBJ2-3, with a weak D call TRBD1 (5 bases). Input material: peripheral blood. The CDR3 nucleotides read TGCGCCAGCAGCTTGGATACAGGAGTGGAAAGTACGCAGTATTTT. It is translated as CASSLDTGVESTQYF. Supplemented by reference TRBV5-1 and TRBJ2-3, the full variable domain reads KAGVTQTPRYLIKTRGQQVTLSCSPISGHRSVSWYQQTPGQGLQFLFEYFSETQRNKGNFPGRFSGRQFSNSRSEMNVSTLELGDSALYLCASSLDTGVESTQYFGPGTRLTVL.